This T cell receptor beta chain came from a study of CD8 T cells in Susac syndrome. Whole-study context: The Susac syndrome patients were therapy-naive, on corticosteroids, or on intravenous immunoglobulin alone at blood draw.

The V gene's germline CDR1 is MNHEY and CDR2 SMNVEV (reference sequence). The junction had 8 bases not matched to a gene; V was cut back by 5 bases and J by 8 bases. This CDR3 is 15 amino acids long. Reverse transcription of roughly 0.5 to 1 ug RNA was carried out with random hexamers. It was immunoSEQ multiplex PCR that amplified TCR beta CDR3 across 54 Vbeta and 13 Jbeta. TCRdb reprocessed the immunoSEQ multiplex PCR reads with MiXCR, giving one entry per CDR3 protein. The table includes around 130,000 distinct CDR3 sequences, 95% to 96% detected once. This receptor was identified in a human donor with Susac syndrome. This chain links TRBV27 with TRBJ2-3, with 12 bases fitting TRBD2. Material for sequencing was CD4+ T cells from PBMCs. CDR3 in DNA: TGTGCCAGCAGTCCTAGCGGGAGGGCACAGGGTACGCAGTATTTT. It encodes CASSPSGRAQGTQYF.